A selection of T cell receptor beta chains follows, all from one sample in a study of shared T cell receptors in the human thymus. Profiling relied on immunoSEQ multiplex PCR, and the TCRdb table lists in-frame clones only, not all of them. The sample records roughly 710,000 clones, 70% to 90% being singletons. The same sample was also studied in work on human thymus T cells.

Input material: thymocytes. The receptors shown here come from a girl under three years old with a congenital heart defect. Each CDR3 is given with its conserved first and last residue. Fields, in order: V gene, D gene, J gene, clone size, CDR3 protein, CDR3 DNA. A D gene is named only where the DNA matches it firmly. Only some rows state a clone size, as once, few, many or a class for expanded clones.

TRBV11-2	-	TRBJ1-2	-	CASSSPGQAQYNYGYTF	TGTGCCAGCAGCTCCCCAGGCCAAGCTCAATATAACTATGGCTACACCTTC
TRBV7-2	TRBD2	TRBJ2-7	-	CASSLFIAGVFSYEQYF	TGTGCCAGCAGCCTCTTTATAGCGGGGGTTTTTTCCTACGAGCAGTACTTC
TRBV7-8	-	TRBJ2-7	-	CASSLGGRGEQYF	TGTGCCAGCAGCTTGGGGGGGCGGGGCGAGCAGTACTTC
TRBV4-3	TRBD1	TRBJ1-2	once	CASSQRADRERVRLSGYTF	TGCGCCAGCAGCCAAAGGGCGGACAGGGAGCGAGTCCGACTATCTGGCTACACCTTC
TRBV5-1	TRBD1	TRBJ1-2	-	CASSSPDRDTLYYGYTF	TGCGCCAGCAGCTCACCTGACAGGGATACCCTTTACTATGGCTACACCTTC
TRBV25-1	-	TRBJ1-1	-	CASSESSDTDGSNTEAFF	TGTGCCAGCAGTGAAAGCTCAGACACCGACGGTTCGAACACTGAAGCTTTCTTT
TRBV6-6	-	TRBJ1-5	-	CASKVCLTEPYQPQHF	TGTGCCAGCAAGGTATGTCTCACAGAACCTTATCAGCCCCAGCATTTT
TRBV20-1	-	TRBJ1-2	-	CSAGRGGGYTF	TGCAGTGCGGGAAGGGGAGGCGGCTACACCTTC
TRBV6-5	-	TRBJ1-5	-	CASSIVQGFGPQHF	TGTGCCAGCAGCATAGTCCAGGGGTTCGGGCCCCAGCATTTT
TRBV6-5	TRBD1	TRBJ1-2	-	CASSYQIGTVDYGYTF	TGTGCCAGCAGTTACCAAATAGGGACAGTGGACTATGGCTACACCTTC
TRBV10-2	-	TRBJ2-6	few	CASSQWDCSGANVLTF	TGCGCCAGCAGTCAATGGGACTGCTCTGGGGCCAACGTCCTGACTTTC
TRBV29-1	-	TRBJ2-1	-	CSAQVNEQFF	TGCAGCGCTCAGGTCAATGAGCAGTTCTTC
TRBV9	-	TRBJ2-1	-	CASSARGGAGDNEQFF	TGTGCCAGCAGCGCACGAGGGGGGGCAGGTGATAATGAGCAGTTCTTC
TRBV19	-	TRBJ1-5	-	CASRNSGFGNQPQHF	TGTGCCAGTAGGAATTCAGGGTTTGGCAATCAGCCCCAGCATTTT
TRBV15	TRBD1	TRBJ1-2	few	CATSSGQGGTNYGYTF	TGTGCCACCAGCAGCGGACAGGGAGGGACTAACTATGGCTACACCTTC
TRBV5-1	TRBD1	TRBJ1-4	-	CASSLVDGTDRTNEKLFF	TGCGCCAGCAGCTTGGTCGATGGGACAGATAGGACTAATGAAAAACTGTTTTTT
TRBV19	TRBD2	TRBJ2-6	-	CASRGGEGANVLTF	TGTGCCAGTCGGGGGGGCGAAGGGGCCAACGTCCTGACTTTC
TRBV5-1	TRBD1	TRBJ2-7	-	CASSPAPGQARYEQYF	TGCGCCAGCAGCCCGGCCCCGGGACAGGCCCGCTACGAGCAGTACTTC
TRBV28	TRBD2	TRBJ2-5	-	CASSTIAGGQETQYF	TGTGCCAGCAGCACCATAGCGGGGGGGCAAGAGACCCAGTACTTC
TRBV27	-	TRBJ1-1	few	CASSLGLNTEAFF	TGTGCCAGCAGTTTAGGACTTAACACTGAAGCTTTCTTT
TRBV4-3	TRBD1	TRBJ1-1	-	CASSPWDRVNTEAFF	TGCGCCAGCAGCCCCTGGGACAGGGTGAACACTGAAGCTTTCTTT
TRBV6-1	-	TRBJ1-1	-	CASSDRGWDTEAFF	TGTGCCAGCAGTGACAGGGGATGGGACACTGAAGCTTTCTTT
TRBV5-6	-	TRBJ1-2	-	CASSLTTATNGYTF	TGTGCCAGCAGCTTGACCACGGCTACTAATGGCTACACCTTC
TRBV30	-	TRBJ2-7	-	CAWSVVRRPYEQYF	TGTGCCTGGAGTGTAGTGCGGCGCCCCTACGAGCAGTACTTC
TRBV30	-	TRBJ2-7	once	CAWKAGREQYF	TGTGCCTGGAAGGCAGGGCGCGAGCAGTACTTC
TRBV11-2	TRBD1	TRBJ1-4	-	CASSLKQGRSNEKLFF	TGTGCCAGCAGTCTTAAACAGGGGCGATCTAATGAAAAACTGTTTTTT
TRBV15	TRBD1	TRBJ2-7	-	CATSRGPGQGVYEQYF	TGTGCCACCAGCAGAGGACCGGGACAGGGGGTATACGAGCAGTACTTC
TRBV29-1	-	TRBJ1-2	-	CSVGSQGLIGYTF	TGCAGCGTTGGTTCGCAGGGGTTAATCGGCTACACCTTC
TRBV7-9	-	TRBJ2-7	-	CASSLVDLGYEQYF	TGTGCCAGCAGCTTAGTGGACTTAGGCTACGAGCAGTACTTC
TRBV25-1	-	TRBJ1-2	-	CASSESDCRAHGYTF	TGTGCCAGCAGTGAATCAGATTGCAGGGCCCATGGCTACACCTTC
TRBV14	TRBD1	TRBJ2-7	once	CASSSKSGTGAYEQYF	TGTGCCAGCAGCTCAAAGTCCGGGACAGGAGCCTACGAGCAGTACTTC
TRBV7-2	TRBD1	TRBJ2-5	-	CASSFQMDRLGEETQYF	TGTGCCAGCAGCTTCCAGATGGACAGGCTTGGGGAAGAGACCCAGTACTTC
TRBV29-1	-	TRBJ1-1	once	CSVEDQRKEGTTEAFF	TGCAGCGTTGAAGATCAGAGGAAGGAGGGGACCACTGAAGCTTTCTTT
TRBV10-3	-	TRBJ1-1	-	CAPNGGGDTEAFF	TGTGCCCCGAACGGGGGTGGAGACACTGAAGCTTTCTTT
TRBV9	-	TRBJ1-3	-	CASSGSTFRGSGNTIYF	TGTGCCAGCAGCGGCTCGACATTCAGGGGCTCTGGAAACACCATATATTTT
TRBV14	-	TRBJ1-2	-	CASSQDPRGSLLAPLCF	TGTGCCAGCAGCCAAGACCCCAGGGGTTCGCTTCTAGCACCACTATGCTTC
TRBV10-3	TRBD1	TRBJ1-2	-	CAISEWDRRLGSYTF	TGTGCCATCAGTGAATGGGACAGGCGCCTGGGTAGCTACACCTTC
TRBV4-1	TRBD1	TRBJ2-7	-	CASSLSMGTGAAIPYEQYF	TGCGCCAGCAGCCTATCCATGGGGACAGGGGCCGCGATACCCTACGAGCAGTACTTC
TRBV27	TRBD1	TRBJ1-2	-	CASRQGAYGYTF	TGTGCCAGCCGGCAGGGGGCATATGGCTACACCTTC
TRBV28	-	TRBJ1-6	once	CASSLSAQGFGCSPLHF	TGTGCCAGCAGTCTCAGCGCCCAGGGGTTTGGATGCTCACCCCTCCACTTT
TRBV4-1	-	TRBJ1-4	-	CASSQDTGWGANEKLFF	TGCGCCAGCAGCCAAGATACAGGTTGGGGGGCTAATGAAAAACTGTTTTTT
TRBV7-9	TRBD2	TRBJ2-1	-	CASSLEAGGPYNEQFF	TGTGCCAGCAGCTTAGAGGCGGGGGGCCCCTACAATGAGCAGTTCTTC
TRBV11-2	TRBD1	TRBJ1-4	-	CASSLKQGFNEKLFF	TGTGCCAGCAGCTTGAAACAGGGGTTTAATGAAAAACTGTTTTTT
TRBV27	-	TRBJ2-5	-	CASRRYTRTLQETQYF	TGTGCCAGCAGGAGGTACACTCGCACCCTCCAAGAGACCCAGTACTTC
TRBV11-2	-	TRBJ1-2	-	CASSLSDYGYTF	TGTGCCAGCAGCTTATCTGACTATGGCTACACCTTC
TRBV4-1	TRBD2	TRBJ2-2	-	CASSQEIGSSGGSPGELFF	TGCGCCAGCAGCCAAGAGATCGGGTCTAGCGGGGGTAGTCCCGGGGAGCTGTTTTTT
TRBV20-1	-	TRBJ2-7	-	CSARDVYEQYF	TGCAGTGCTAGAGACGTCTACGAGCAGTACTTC
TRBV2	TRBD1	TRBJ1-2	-	CASLEGADGYTF	TGTGCCAGCCTGGAGGGGGCAGATGGCTACACCTTC
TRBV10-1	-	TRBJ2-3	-	CASSARETDTQYF	TGCGCCAGCAGTGCCAGGGAAACAGATACGCAGTATTTT